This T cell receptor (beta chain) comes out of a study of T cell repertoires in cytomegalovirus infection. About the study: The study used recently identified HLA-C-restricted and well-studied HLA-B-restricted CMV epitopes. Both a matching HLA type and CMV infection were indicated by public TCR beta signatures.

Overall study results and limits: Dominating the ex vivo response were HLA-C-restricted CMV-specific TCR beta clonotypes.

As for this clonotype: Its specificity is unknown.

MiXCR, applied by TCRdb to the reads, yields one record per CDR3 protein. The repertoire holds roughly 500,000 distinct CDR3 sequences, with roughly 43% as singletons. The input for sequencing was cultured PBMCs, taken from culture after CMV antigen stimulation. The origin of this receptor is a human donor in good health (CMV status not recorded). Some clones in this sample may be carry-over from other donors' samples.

In DNA form, the CDR3 reads TGTGCCAGCAGCCCCTGGGGAGGGTCCTACAATGAGCAGTTCTTC. Translating it yields CASSPWGGSYNEQFF. This sequence joins TRBV7-2 and TRBJ2-1; TRBD2 aligns across 7 bases. The CDR3 runs 15 residues. The V segment lost 5 bases and the J segment 1 base; nucleotides outside the gene matches: 5. The germline gives CDR1 SGHTA, CDR2 FQGNSA.